Here is one T cell receptor beta chain with its context. The CDR3 consists of 16 residues. V was trimmed by 3 bases and J by 1 base, leaving 14 bases between them. CDR1 is ENHRY and CDR2 is SYGVKD in the germline V gene. This record belongs to a study of blood T cell repertoires in COVID-19. The wider study: The cDNA or gDNA used as material had been derived from T cells, B-cell-depleted T cells, or PBMCs.

In the original workflow: Nucleated cell counts were estimated from reference gene primer amplification. Generated by immunoSEQ multiplex PCR, the TCRdb table keeps only in-frame clones and is missing some. Clonal size and the V and J genes are those of that table, whereas D and trimming came from the DNA. This sample has about 190,000 clones, with 88% found just once. Source material: peripheral blood. The genes are TRBV10-3 and TRBJ2-3, with D uncertain. This TCR derives from a woman between 25 and 40 years old with acute or convalescent COVID-19. CDR3 region: CAISENGPGGTDTQYF. CDR3 in DNA: TGTGCCATCAGTGAAAACGGTCCCGGAGGCACAGATACGCAGTATTTT.